One and the same sample provided the 4 T cell receptor beta chains below, sequenced in a study of blood T cell repertoires in COVID-19. Data came from immunoSEQ multiplex PCR; TCRdb stores just in-frame clones and leaves some out. The profile shows about 200,000 clones, approximately 84% of them singletons. The source material was peripheral blood. Every receptor here comes from a human donor with acute or convalescent COVID-19. The donor label of this sample is uncertain.

V is TRBV19 and J is TRBJ2-7, with TRBD2 matching 13 bases. Germline V gives CDR1 LNHDA, CDR2 SQIVND (reference sequence). Unmatched junction bases numbered 6, after V lost 5 bases and J lost 2 bases. The CDR3 length is 16 residues. The CDR3, as DNA: TGTGCCAGTAGTTCTCCGGGACTAGCGGGAACCTACGAGCAGTACTTC. Its protein is CASSSPGLAGTYEQYF.

The V call is TRBV11-1, the J call TRBJ2-7; TRBD2 matches 11 bases. The ends lost 5 bases at V and 6 bases at J; junction bases unmatched: 6. The CDR3 totals 14 residues. Germline loops: CDR1 SGHAT, CDR2 FQDESV (reference sequence). The CDR3 sequence: CASSVLAGVPEQYF. The CDR3 coding sequence is TGTGCCAGCAGCGTACTAGCGGGAGTCCCCGAGCAGTACTTC.

The chain joins TRBV3-1 (or the pseudogene TRBV3-2) to TRBJ1-1; 8 bases map to TRBD1. The CDR3 runs 14 residues. Germline CDR1 is LGHDT and CDR2 is YNNKEL (reference sequence). V shed 1 base and J 4 bases; nucleotides not matched to a gene: 2. The CDR3 coding sequence is TGTGCCAGCAGCCAAGGACAGGGGTTCACTGAAGCTTTCTTT. This translates into CASSQGQGFTEAFF.

The chain is built from TRBV7-2 and TRBJ2-5, with TRBD2 matching over 16 bases. The CDR3 length is 16 residues. The J segment lost 5 bases and the V segment lost 5 bases, leaving 5 bases of the junction unmatched. The germline CDR1 and CDR2 sequences are SGHTA and FQGNSA. This CDR3 is CASSPGTSGRAETQYF. CDR3 nucleotide sequence: TGTGCCAGCAGCCCTGGGACTAGCGGGAGGGCTGAGACCCAGTACTTC.